These 26 T cell receptor beta chains were sequenced from one sample in a study of shared clonotypes between healthy human individuals. Profiling relied on immunoSEQ multiplex PCR, and the TCRdb table lists in-frame clones only, not all of them. The sample comprises around 340,000 clones, roughly 80% of which are singletons, and 10% rests with the top ten. Input material: memory CD4+ T cells sorted from blood. The subset is: CD45RA-negative fraction. The receptors stem from a man aged 25-45 years in good health.

V and J are TRBV6-1 and TRBJ2-5; D possibly corresponds to TRBD2 (6 bases). Looked up from germline, CDR1 is MNHNS and CDR2 is SASEGT. CDR3 length: 14 amino acids. V was shortened by 4 bases and J by 1 base, with 10 bases between the two germline ends. This CDR3 reads CASSGPGGQETQYF. Here the CDR3 DNA reads TGTGCCAGCAGTGGGCCCGGGGGCCAAGAGACCCAGTACTTC.

This clone was recorded a few times. V usage is TRBV2 and J usage is TRBJ2-7; the D gene is possibly TRBD1 (6 bases). The CDR3 runs 14 residues. Germline CDR1 SNHLY, CDR2 FYNNEI. V was shortened by 6 bases and J by 0 bases, with 12 bases between the two germline ends. The CDR3 loop reads CASRPDRSSYEQYF. The CDR3 DNA reads as TGTGCCAGCAGACCAGACAGGAGCTCCTACGAGCAGTACTTC.

This sequence joins TRBV6-6 and TRBJ2-7, with a weak D call TRBD1 (6 bases). Germline CDR1 and CDR2: MNHNY and SVGAGI (reference sequence). This CDR3 has 15 amino acids. Deletions cut 4 bases from V and 2 bases from J, with 15 bases between. CDR3 nucleotides: TGTGCCAGCAGTTCGCCGGACAGCTATACCTACGAGCAGTACTTC. It codes for CASSSPDSYTYEQYF.

The chain links TRBV19 to TRBJ2-2, with 10 nucleotides matching TRBD2. Germline values: CDR1 LNHDA, CDR2 SQIVND (reference sequence). CDR3 length: 15 amino acids. J gave up 7 bases and V 3 bases, and 5 bases lay outside the gene matches. The CDR3 nucleotides read TGTGCCAGTAGTATGCTAGCGGGAGCGGGCGGGGAGCTGTTTTTT. Its protein is CASSMLAGAGGELFF.

The V gene is TRBV11-3, the J gene TRBJ2-2; D is unclear. V gave up 1 base and J gave up 4 bases, with 16 bases separating them. The length of the CDR3 is 17 residues. CDR1 SGHNT and CDR2 YENEEA come from the germline V gene. This CDR3 reads CASSLAGSTIATGELFF. The CDR3, as DNA: TGTGCCAGCAGCTTAGCGGGTAGCACTATCGCCACCGGGGAGCTGTTTTTT.

V and J are TRBV5-1 and TRBJ2-3, with D perhaps TRBD2 (7 bases). Deletions cut 4 bases from V and 3 bases from J, with 15 bases between. The germline V gene has CDR1 SGHRS and CDR2 YFSETQ. This CDR3 has 15 amino acids. The CDR3 bases are TGCGCCAGCAGCGGACGGGGGGCGCTTACAGATACGCAGTATTTT. Translating it yields CASSGRGALTDTQYF.

V and J are TRBV10-3 and TRBJ2-1; D is uncertain. The CDR3 has 13 residues. V lost 0 bases to trimming and J lost 10 bases, with 10 bases between them. The germline gives CDR1 ENHRY, CDR2 SYGVKD. The CDR3 DNA is TGTGCCATCAGTGAGTCTCTGCTCTCAGAGCAGTTCTTC. As protein: CAISESLLSEQFF.

The chain links TRBV29-1 to TRBJ2-1, with D possibly being TRBD1 (7 bases). V lost 6 bases and J 3 bases, leaving 15 bases between the germline ends. This CDR3 is 14 amino acids long. Germline CDR1 and CDR2: SQVTM and ANQGSEA. CDR3 loop: CSVQGGVFYNEQFF. The CDR3 DNA reads as TGCAGCGTCCAGGGGGGTGTGTTCTACAATGAGCAGTTCTTC.

The chain combines TRBV10-3 with TRBJ2-3; TRBD2 matches at 14 bases. This CDR3 is 16 amino acids long. With V trimmed by 6 bases and J by 5 bases, 7 bases remained unmatched. The V gene's germline CDR1 is ENHRY and CDR2 SYGVKD. The CDR3 region is CAIRYGLAGGVDTQYF. The CDR3 bases are TGTGCCATCAGATACGGACTAGCGGGAGGCGTAGATACGCAGTATTTT.

This sequence joins TRBV5-5 and TRBJ1-1; tentatively, D is TRBD1 (6 bases). Per germline, CDR1 SGHKS and CDR2 YYEKEE (reference sequence). There are 16 residues in the CDR3. The V end was cut by 0 bases, the J end by 1 base, with 13 bases between. Here the CDR3 DNA reads TGTGCCAGCAGCTTGGCGACAGGATTACGGAACACTGAAGCTTTCTTT. Residues: CASSLATGLRNTEAFF.

The chain has TRBV19 and TRBJ2-1; tentatively, D is TRBD2 (6 bases). The V gene's germline CDR1 is LNHDA and CDR2 SQIVND (reference sequence). Trimming cost V 5 bases and J 0 bases, with 20 bases left between them. The CDR3 extends over 18 amino acids. The DNA for the CDR3 is TGTGCCAGTAGTTACAGCCCCTTGGCGGGGAGCTCCTACAATGAGCAGTTCTTC. Translating gives CASSYSPLAGSSYNEQFF.

The chain recombines TRBV4-2 with TRBJ2-1; 10 bases align to TRBD2. Germline-derived CDR1 and CDR2 are LGHNA and YNFKEQ. The ends lost 0 bases at V and 6 bases at J; junction bases unmatched: 8. The CDR3 has 17 residues. The CDR3 protein is CASSQDRGSSGSNEQFF. For the CDR3, the DNA is TGTGCCAGCAGCCAAGATCGGGGATCTAGCGGGAGCAATGAGCAGTTCTTC.

This clone showed up just a few times. The gene calls are TRBV30 and TRBJ1-2, with unresolved D. V gave up 3 bases and J gave up 5 bases, with 13 bases separating them. CDR3 length: 13 amino acids. Germline values: CDR1 GTSNPN, CDR2 SVGIG (reference sequence). CDR3 loop: CAWSLSGEYGYTF. CDR3 DNA: TGTGCCTGGAGCCTCAGCGGGGAGTATGGCTACACCTTC.

The chain joins TRBV19 to TRBJ1-2, with D unclear. This CDR3 has 12 residues. V lost 2 bases and J lost 7, with 8 bases in between. Germline lookup yields CDR1 LNHDA and CDR2 SQIVND (reference sequence). CDR3 nucleotide sequence: TGTGCCAGTAGTATAAGCCTAGGTGGCTACACCTTC. Translation: CASSISLGGYTF.

The rearrangement links TRBV11-1 to TRBJ1-2; D unclear. The germline V gene encodes CDR1 SGHAT and CDR2 FQDESV (reference sequence). This CDR3 region has 14 residues. V gave up 5 bases and J gave up 2 bases, with 12 bases separating them. The CDR3: CASSQLDQNYGYTF. CDR3 in DNA: TGTGCCAGCAGCCAACTAGACCAAAACTATGGCTACACCTTC.

J is TRBJ2-2 and V is TRBV25-1; 14 bases are a match to TRBD2. This CDR3 spans 16 amino acids. The J segment lost 7 bases and the V segment lost 6 bases, leaving 7 bases of the junction unmatched. Per germline, CDR1 MGHDK and CDR2 SYGVNS. The CDR3 region has the DNA TGTGCCAGCAGAGGACTAGCGGGAGGATCGGACGGGGAGCTGTTTTTT. As protein: CASRGLAGGSDGELFF.

The chain recombines TRBV19 with TRBJ2-2, with D possibly being TRBD1 or TRBD2 (5 bases each). The CDR3 runs 15 residues. Trimming took off 4 bases at V and 6 bases at J, with 15 bases between the two ends. Germline assignment: CDR1 LNHDA and CDR2 SQIVND (reference sequence). DNA of the CDR3: TGTGCCAGTAGTAATCGGCAGGGACGCGCCGGGGAGCTGTTTTTT. It codes for CASSNRQGRAGELFF.

V is TRBV6-6 and J is TRBJ1-5; the D is unclear. Germline V gene data show CDR1 as MNHNY and CDR2 as SVGAGI (reference sequence). Trimming shortened V by 5 bases and J by 6 bases, and 8 bases separated the two germline ends. The CDR3 consists of 12 residues. Written as DNA, the CDR3 is TGTGCCAGCAGTCACCGGGGTCAGCCCCAGCATTTT. Encoded protein: CASSHRGQPQHF.

This clone was counted only a few times. J is TRBJ1-4 and V is TRBV9, with D maybe TRBD1 (5 bases). The V gene's germline CDR1 is SGDLS and CDR2 YYNGEE. V lost 0 bases and J lost 5, with 8 bases in between. This CDR3 is 14 amino acids long. The CDR3, as DNA: TGTGCCAGCAGCGTAGATCCAGGGAATGAAAAACTGTTTTTT. Translated: CASSVDPGNEKLFF.

The rearrangement links TRBV9 to TRBJ1-3, with D uncertain. The ends were cut back, 0 bases at V and 4 bases at J, with 11 bases in the middle. The CDR3 totals 15 residues. Germline V gene lookup returns CDR1 SGDLS and CDR2 YYNGEE. Here the CDR3 DNA reads TGTGCCAGCAGCGTAGCTCTGGGAACCGGAAACACCATATATTTT. It is translated as CASSVALGTGNTIYF.

This clone was observed a single time. This chain links TRBV19 with TRBJ2-2; D gene uncertain. V shed 1 base and J shed 1 base, with 10 bases lying between them. In germline, CDR1 is LNHDA, CDR2 SQIVND (reference sequence). The CDR3 consists of 16 residues. CDR3 in amino acids: CASSIARRENTGELFF. The CDR3, as DNA: TGTGCCAGTAGTATAGCTAGGAGAGAGAACACCGGGGAGCTGTTTTTT.

The chain uses TRBV2 and TRBJ1-4, with 7 bases identical to TRBD1. CDR1 and CDR2 from the germline V gene are SNHLY and FYNNEI. This CDR3 contains 14 residues. The V gene end was trimmed by 5 bases and the J gene end by 8 bases; junction bases not matched to a gene: 8. CDR3 residues: CASSNRGIREKLFF. The DNA for the CDR3 is TGTGCCAGCAGTAACAGGGGAATACGGGAAAAACTGTTTTTT.

This chain connects TRBV7-9 to TRBJ2-2; unclear D gene. The ends were cut back, 4 bases at V and 0 bases at J, with 12 bases in the middle. CDR1 is SEHNR and CDR2 is FQNEAQ in the germline V gene (reference sequence). The CDR3 length is 16 residues. CDR3 region: CASSSRRDTNTGELFF. The CDR3 coding sequence is TGTGCCAGCAGCTCGAGAAGGGATACGAACACCGGGGAGCTGTTTTTT.

The V and J genes are TRBV19 and TRBJ2-1; TRBD2 aligns across 12 bases. Germline CDR1 reads LNHDA; CDR2 reads SQIVND (reference sequence). With V trimmed by 3 bases and J by 12 bases, 9 bases remained unmatched. This CDR3 contains 15 residues. For the CDR3, the DNA is TGTGCCAGTAGTATGATGACTAGCGGGGGTTTAGGGCAGTTCTTC. This gives the protein CASSMMTSGGLGQFF.

On this clone: Compared with germline, one end of the junction differs, possibly owing to a read error. The chain joins TRBV18 to TRBJ1-1; D is unclear. The CDR3 runs 12 residues. The germline V gene encodes CDR1 KGHSH and CDR2 LQKENI. CDR3 coding DNA: TGTGCCGGCTCACCACCGAACACTGAAGCTTTCTTT. As protein: CAGSPPNTEAFF.

The sample holds a few counts of this clone. The rearrangement joins TRBV29-1 to TRBJ1-5; possibly TRBD1 for D (6 bases). Germline CDR1 is SQVTM and CDR2 is ANQGSEA. V was shortened by 5 bases and J by 0 bases, with 11 bases between the two germline ends. The CDR3 totals 14 residues. For the CDR3, the DNA is TGCAGCGTTCGAGCAGGGGATAGCAATCAGCCCCAGCATTTT. As protein: CSVRAGDSNQPQHF.